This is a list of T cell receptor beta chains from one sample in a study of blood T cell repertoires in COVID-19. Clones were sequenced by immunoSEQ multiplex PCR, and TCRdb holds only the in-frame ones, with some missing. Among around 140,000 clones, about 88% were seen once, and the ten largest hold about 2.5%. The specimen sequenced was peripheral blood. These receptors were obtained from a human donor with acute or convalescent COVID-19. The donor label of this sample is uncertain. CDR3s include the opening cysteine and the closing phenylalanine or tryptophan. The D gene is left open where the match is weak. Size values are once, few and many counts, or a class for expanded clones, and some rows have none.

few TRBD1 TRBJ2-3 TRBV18 TGTGCCAGCTCACCACTCGACAGGGGCACAGATACGCAGTATTTT CASSPLDRGTDTQYF
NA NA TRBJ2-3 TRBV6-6 TGTGCCAGCAGCGAGGGTGGACCCGGCACAGATACGCAGTATTTT CASSEGGPGTDTQYF
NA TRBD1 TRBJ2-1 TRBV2 TGTGCCAGTCAACCCGGGACAGGGACGTTCGATGAGCAGTTCTTC CASQPGTGTFDEQFF
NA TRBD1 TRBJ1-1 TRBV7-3 TGTGCCAGCAGCCCCGGGACAGTATCTGAAGCTTTCTTT CASSPGTVSEAFF
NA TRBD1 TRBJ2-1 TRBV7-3 TGTGCCAGCAGCTTATGGCAGGGGGTGGCCTACAATGAGCAGTTCTTC CASSLWQGVAYNEQFF
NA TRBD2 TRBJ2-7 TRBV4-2 TGTGCCAGCAGCCAACCGGGACTAGCGGGGGGGGCCTTCATCTACGAGCAGTACTTC CASSQPGLAGGAFIYEQYF
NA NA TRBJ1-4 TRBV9 TGTGCCAGCAGCGTAGAGGCGAGGGTCCATGAAAAACTGTTTTTT CASSVEARVHEKLFF
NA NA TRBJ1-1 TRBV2 TGTGCCAGCAGCAAGTCTTTGGCCTCCGCGGCACCTGAAGCTTTCTTT CASSKSLASAAPEAFF
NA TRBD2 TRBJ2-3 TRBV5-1 TGCGCCAGCAAGGAAGCGGGAGAGGATACGCAGTATTTT CASKEAGEDTQYF
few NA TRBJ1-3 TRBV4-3 TGCGCCAGCAGCCAAGAGGGGGGGAGCTCTGGAAACACCATATATTTT CASSQEGGSSGNTIYF
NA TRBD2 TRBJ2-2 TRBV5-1 TGCGCCAGCAGCTGGGGGACTAGCGGGCTCACAACCGGGAACACCGGGGAGCTGTTTTTT CASSWGTSGLTTGNTGELFF
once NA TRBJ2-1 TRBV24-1 TGTGCCACCAGTGATCCCCGCGGCGGCTACAATGAGCAGTTCTTC CATSDPRGGYNEQFF
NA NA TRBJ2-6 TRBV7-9 TGTGCCAGCAGCTTAAGGTCTAGAGGGGCCAACGTCCTGACTTTC CASSLRSRGANVLTF
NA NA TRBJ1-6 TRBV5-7 TGTGCCAGCAGCTCATACAGAGGACACAAGTATAATTCACCCCTCCACTTT CASSSYRGHKYNSPLHF
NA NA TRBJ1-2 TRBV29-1 TGCAGCGCTGCGTCCCTTAGGGGTGGCTACACCTTC CSAASLRGGYTF
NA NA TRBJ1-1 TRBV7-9 TGTGCCAGCAGCGTAGGCACGGGAGGCCTTGAAGCTTTCTTT CASSVGTGGLEAFF
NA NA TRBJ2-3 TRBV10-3 TGTGCCATCAATGCGGACAGAAGCACAGATACGCAGTATTTT CAINADRSTDTQYF
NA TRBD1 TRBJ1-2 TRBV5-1 TGCGCCAGCAGCAACAAGACAGGGGGCTATGGCTACACCTTC CASSNKTGGYGYTF
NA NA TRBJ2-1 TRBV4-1 TGCGCCAGCAGCCAAGCCGACCGGGGGACCTACAATGAGCAGTTCTTC CASSQADRGTYNEQFF
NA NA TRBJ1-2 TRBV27 TGTGCCAGCAGTTTAAGGCCCAGGGGCTACACCTTC CASSLRPRGYTF
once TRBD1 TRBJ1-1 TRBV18 TGTGCCAGCTCACCCAGCCGTCCAGGGGGCGCGACTGAAGCTTTCTTT CASSPSRPGGATEAFF
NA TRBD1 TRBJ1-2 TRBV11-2 TGTGCCAGCAGCTTAGGCAGGGGGTATGGCTACACCTTC CASSLGRGYGYTF
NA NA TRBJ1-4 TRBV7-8 TGTGCCAGCAGCCGCGGAGCCAGCCTTAATGAAAAACTGTTTTTT CASSRGASLNEKLFF
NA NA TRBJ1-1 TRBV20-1 TGCAGTGCTAGTAAAGCAAACACTGAAGCTTTCTTT CSASKANTEAFF
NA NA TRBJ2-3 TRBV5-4 TGTGCCAGCAGAAAGCTCTCTGGCACAGATACGCAGTATTTT CASRKLSGTDTQYF
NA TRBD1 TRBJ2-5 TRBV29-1 TGCAGCGTTGTTCAGGGGGCCGGTGAGACCCAGTACTTC CSVVQGAGETQYF